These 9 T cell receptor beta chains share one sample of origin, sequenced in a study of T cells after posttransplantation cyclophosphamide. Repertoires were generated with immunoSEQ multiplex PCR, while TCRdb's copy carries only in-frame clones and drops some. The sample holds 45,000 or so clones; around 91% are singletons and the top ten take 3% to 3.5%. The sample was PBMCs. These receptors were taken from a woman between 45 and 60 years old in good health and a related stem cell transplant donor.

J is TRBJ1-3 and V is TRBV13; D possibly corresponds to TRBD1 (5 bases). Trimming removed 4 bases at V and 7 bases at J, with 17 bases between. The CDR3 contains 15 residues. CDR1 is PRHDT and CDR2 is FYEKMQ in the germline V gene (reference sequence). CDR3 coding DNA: TGTGCCAGCAGCTCACGGTGGTGGGGGGGGAACACCATATATTTT. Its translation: CASSSRWWGGNTIYF.

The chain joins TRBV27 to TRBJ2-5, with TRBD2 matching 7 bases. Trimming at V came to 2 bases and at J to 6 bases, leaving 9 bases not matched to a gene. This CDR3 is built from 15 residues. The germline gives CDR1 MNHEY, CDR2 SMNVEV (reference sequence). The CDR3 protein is CASSLQRDYLQTQYF. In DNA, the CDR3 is TGTGCCAGCAGTTTACAGCGGGATTACCTACAGACCCAGTACTTC.

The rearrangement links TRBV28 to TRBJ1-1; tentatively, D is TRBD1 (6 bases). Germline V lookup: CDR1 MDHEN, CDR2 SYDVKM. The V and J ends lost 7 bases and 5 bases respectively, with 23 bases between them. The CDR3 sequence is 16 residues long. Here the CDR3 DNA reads TGTGCCAGCACCCTAAAGGGTGCAGGGGCGATTACTGAAGCTTTCTTT. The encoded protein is CASTLKGAGAITEAFF.

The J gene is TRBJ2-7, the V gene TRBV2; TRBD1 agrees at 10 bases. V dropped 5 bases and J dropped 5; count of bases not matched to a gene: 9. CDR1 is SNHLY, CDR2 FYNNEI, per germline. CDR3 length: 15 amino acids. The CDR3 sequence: CASSQPGTGEHEQYF. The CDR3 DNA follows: TGTGCCAGCAGTCAACCCGGGACAGGGGAACACGAGCAGTACTTC.

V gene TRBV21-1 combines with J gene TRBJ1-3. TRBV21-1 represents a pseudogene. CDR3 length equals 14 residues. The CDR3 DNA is TGTGCCAGCAGCAAGAGGGACTCTGGAAACACCATATATTTT. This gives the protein CASSKRDSGNTIYF.

The CDR3 DNA follows: TGTGCCAGTAGTATGGATCAGGGGTCTAATGAAAAACTGTTTTTT. It is translated as CASSMDQGSNEKLFF. The chain links TRBV19 to TRBJ1-4; possible D gene TRBD1, 6 bases. The CDR3 is 15 residues long. V dropped 3 bases and J dropped 3 bases, with 11 bases sitting between them. Germline CDR1 and CDR2: LNHDA and SQIVND (reference sequence).

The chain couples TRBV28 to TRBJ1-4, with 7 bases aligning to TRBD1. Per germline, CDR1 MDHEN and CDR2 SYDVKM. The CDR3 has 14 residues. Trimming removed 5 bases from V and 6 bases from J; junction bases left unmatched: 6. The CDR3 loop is CASSLTGSHEKLFF. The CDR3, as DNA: TGTGCCAGCAGTCTGACAGGGAGCCATGAAAAACTGTTTTTT.

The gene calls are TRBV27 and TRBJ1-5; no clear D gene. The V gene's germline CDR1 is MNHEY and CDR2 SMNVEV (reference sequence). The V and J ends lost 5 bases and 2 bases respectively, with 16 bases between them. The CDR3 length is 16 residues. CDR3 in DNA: TGTGCCAGCAGTCCACGGGTGGCGCGGGGCAATCAGCCCCAGCATTTT. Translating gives CASSPRVARGNQPQHF.

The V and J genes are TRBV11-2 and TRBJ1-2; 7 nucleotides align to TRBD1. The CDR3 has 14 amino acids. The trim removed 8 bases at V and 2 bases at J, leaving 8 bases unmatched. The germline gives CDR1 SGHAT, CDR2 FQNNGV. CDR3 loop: CASSAGTENYGYTF. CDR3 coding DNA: TGTGCCAGCTCTGCCGGGACAGAGAACTATGGCTACACCTTC.